The following is a T cell receptor (beta chain) sequence with its context. This record belongs to a study of control samples from healthy donors and cancer patients. Trimming cost V 2 bases and J 0 bases, with 22 bases left between them. This CDR3 is 19 amino acids long. The germline CDR1 and CDR2 sequences are ENHRY and SYGVKD. Assay used: immunoSEQ multiplex PCR; TCRdb lists only in-frame clones, some missing. The sample has about 110,000 clones; 80% to 90% are singletons. The chain links TRBV10-3 to TRBJ1-2, with a weak D call TRBD1 (6 bases). What was sequenced was blood. The source of this sequence is a woman aged 50 to 60 in good health. CDR3 DNA: TGTGCCATCAGTGAGCCCCAGACTACAGGGCTGGGACCTAACTATGGCTACACCTTC. It encodes CAISEPQTTGLGPNYGYTF.